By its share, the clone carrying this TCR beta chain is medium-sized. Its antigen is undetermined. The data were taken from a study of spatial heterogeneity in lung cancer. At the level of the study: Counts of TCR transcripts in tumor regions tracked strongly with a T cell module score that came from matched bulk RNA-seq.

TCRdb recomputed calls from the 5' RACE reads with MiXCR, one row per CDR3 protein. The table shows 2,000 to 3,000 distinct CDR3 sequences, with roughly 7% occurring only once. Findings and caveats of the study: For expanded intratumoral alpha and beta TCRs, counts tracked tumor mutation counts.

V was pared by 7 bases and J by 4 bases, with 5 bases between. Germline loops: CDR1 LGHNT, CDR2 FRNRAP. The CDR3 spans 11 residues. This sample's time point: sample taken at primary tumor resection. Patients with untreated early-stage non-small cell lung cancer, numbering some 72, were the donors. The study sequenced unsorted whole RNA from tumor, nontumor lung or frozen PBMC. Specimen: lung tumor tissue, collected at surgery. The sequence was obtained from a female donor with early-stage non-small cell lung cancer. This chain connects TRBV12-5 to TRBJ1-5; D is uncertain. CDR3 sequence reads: CASAFNQPQHF. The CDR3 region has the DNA TGTGCTAGTGCCTTTAATCAGCCCCAGCATTTT. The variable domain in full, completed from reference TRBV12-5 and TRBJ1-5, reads DARVTQTPRHKVTEMGQEVTMRCQPILGHNTVFWYRQTMMQGLELLAYFRNRAPLDDSGMPKDRFSAEMPDATLATLKIQPSEPRDSAVYFCASAFNQPQHFGDGTRLSIL.